This T cell receptor (beta chain) derives from a study of blood T cell repertoires in COVID-19 (dated by TCRdb to 2020 to 2022). Notes on the research overall: Collaborator samples came from the United States, Italy and Spain and covered acute and convalescent phases of COVID-19. The material from the prospective study consisted of cDNA or gDNA derived from T cells, B-cell-depleted T cells, or PBMCs. Subjects who had been exposed to COVID-19, were actively infected with it, or had recovered from it provided the deeply sampled blood TCRbeta repertoires that made up the dataset. The repertoires were released in a freely available public database meant as a resource for research on the immune response to SARS-CoV-2. The samples were drawn from two sources: the first 160 participants of the ongoing ImmuneRACE study, and 1,000 to 1,500 subjects contributed by 6 global collaborators. Sample metadata almost always included a de-identified subject ID, COVID-19 status, age in years and sex. Where HLA class I and class II types were available, the types were taken from metadata supplied by the sample provider, not from assay-based typing. Summary of the overall study and its limitations: How much clinical and demographic metadata was included differed by source and by participant, and the metadata was provided uncurated.

The CDR1 and CDR2 encoded by the germline V gene are MDHEN and SYDVKM. The CDR3 sequence holds 11 residues, the cysteine and phenylalanine included. This entry keeps only the CDR3 DNA: 33 bases, framed from base 1. Trimming takes 6 bases from V and 1 base from J, and the germline ends sit 3 bases apart. Collaborating institutions collected whole blood in K2EDTA tubes following their own protocols. For TCRbeta analysis, collaborators shipped samples as frozen whole blood, isolated PBMCs, or DNA extracted from either of those sample types. Of note for this clone: Its antigen target is currently unknown. No base qualities exist here, and no much larger clone lies one base off it.

TCRbeta CDR3 regions were amplified from genomic DNA using the immunoSEQ Assay, a bias-controlled multiplex PCR. On the study's bioinformatics: Within the assay, amplification of reference gene primers was used to estimate how many nucleated cells each sample contained. Sequence reads were collapsed and filtered to measure the absolute abundance of every unique TCRbeta CDR3 rearrangement. For each sample, productive Simpson clonality was calculated as the square root of Simpson's diversity index over productive rearrangements. TCRdb re-hosts the immuneACCESS table, in-frame sequences only. Its copies lack some clones; in the studies checked, an unresolved V gene accounts for under half of them, and the cause for the rest is not known. The V and J calls and clone size come from that table; D and trimming were worked out from the DNA. Recorded for this sample are about 150,000 clones; around nine tenths of them occurred a single time. The ten biggest clones cover over 4.5% of the sample.

Source material: peripheral blood. The sequence derives from a human donor in a cohort sampled during active COVID-19. The V and J genes are TRBV28 and TRBJ1-1, with the D gene not clear enough to name. The nucleotides are TGTGCCAGCAGGCGGAACACTGAAGCTTTCTTT. This gives the protein CASRRNTEAFF.